This T cell receptor (beta chain) comes out of a study of blood T cell repertoires in COVID-19. Study summary: Some COVID-19 samples were acute and others convalescent; all came from the United States, Italy and Spain.

Libraries were prepared by immunoSEQ multiplex PCR; TCRdb keeps only in-frame clonotypes and omits some of them. This sample has 330,000 or so clones, with 92% found just once. This CDR3 comprises 15 residues. The V end lost 5 bases, the J end lost 4 bases, and 17 bases lay between the germline ends. Germline V lookup: CDR1 MDHEN, CDR2 SYDVKM. Cohorts were assigned according to the clinical history that participants reported. Recovered Cohort 3 donors showed two negative PCRs, clearance, or symptom resolution. The chain carries TRBV28 and TRBJ1-2; D might be TRBD1 (5 bases). Sample: PBMCs or T cells enriched from blood (not recorded which). The TCR originated in a woman aged 30 to 39 who had recovered from COVID-19. For the CDR3, the DNA is TGTGCCAGCAGTGGGCACGGGGGGACTTTCTATGGCTACACCTTC. Translated: CASSGHGGTFYGYTF.